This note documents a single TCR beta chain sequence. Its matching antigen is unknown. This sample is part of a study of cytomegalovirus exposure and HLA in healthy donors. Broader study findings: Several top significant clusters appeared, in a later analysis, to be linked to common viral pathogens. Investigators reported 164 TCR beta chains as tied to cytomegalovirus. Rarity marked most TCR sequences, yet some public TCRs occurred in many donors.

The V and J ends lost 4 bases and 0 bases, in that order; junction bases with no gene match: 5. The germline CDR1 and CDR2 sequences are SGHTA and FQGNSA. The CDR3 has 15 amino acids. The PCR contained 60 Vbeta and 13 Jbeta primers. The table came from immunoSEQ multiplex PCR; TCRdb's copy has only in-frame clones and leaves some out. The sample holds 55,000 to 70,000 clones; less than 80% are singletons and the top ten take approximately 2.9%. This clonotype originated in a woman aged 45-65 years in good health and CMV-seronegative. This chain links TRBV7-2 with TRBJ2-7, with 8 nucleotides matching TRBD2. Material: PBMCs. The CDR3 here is CASSSGGGPSYEQYF. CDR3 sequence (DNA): TGTGCCAGCAGCTCCGGGGGGGGGCCCTCCTACGAGCAGTACTTC.